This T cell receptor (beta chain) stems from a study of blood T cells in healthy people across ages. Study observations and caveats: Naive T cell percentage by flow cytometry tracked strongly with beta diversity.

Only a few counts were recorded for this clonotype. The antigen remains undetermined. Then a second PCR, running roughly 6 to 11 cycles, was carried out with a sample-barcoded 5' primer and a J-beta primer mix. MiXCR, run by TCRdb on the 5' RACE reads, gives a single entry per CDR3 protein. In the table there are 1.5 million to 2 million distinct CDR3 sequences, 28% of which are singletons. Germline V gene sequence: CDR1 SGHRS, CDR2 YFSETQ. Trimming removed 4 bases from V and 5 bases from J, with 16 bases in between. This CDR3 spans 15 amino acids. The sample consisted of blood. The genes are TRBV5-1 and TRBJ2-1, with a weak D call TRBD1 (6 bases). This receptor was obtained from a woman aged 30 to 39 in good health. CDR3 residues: CASSVSQGTHNEQFF. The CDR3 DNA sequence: TGCGCCAGCAGCGTATCCCAGGGGACCCACAATGAGCAGTTCTTC. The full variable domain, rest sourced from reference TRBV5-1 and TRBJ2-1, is KAGVTQTPRYLIKTRGQQVTLSCSPISGHRSVSWYQQTPGQGLQFLFEYFSETQRNKGNFPGRFSGRQFSNSRSEMNVSTLELGDSALYLCASSVSQGTHNEQFFGPGTRLTVL.